Listed below are T cell receptor beta chains from one sample, sequenced in a study of blood T cell repertoires in COVID-19. TCRdb's copy holds only in-frame clones and misses some; the assay was immunoSEQ multiplex PCR. The table records 150,000 to 200,000 clones, 70% to 85% of them present only once. Material for sequencing was peripheral blood. The receptors originated from a woman aged 80 or older with acute or convalescent COVID-19. Both conserved end residues are part of each CDR3. D genes are given only for firm matches. Clone sizes are given selectively: once, few, many, or a class where the clone is expanded.

clone_size d_call j_call v_call cdr3_aa cdr3_nt
. . TRBJ1-1 TRBV18 CASSTITGQATEAFF TGTGCCAGCTCAACTATTACAGGGCAAGCCACTGAAGCTTTCTTT
. . TRBJ1-1 TRBV25-1 CASSGRNTEAFF TGTGCCAGCAGTGGCAGGAACACTGAAGCTTTCTTT
. TRBD1 TRBJ1-5 TRBV10-3 CAISEGGGQPQHF TGTGCCATCAGTGAAGGGGGCGGTCAGCCCCAGCATTTT
few TRBD2 TRBJ2-1 TRBV19 CASSIGTSERNEQFF TGTGCCAGTAGTATTGGGACTAGCGAGCGTAATGAGCAGTTCTTC
. TRBD1 TRBJ1-2 TRBV27 CASSIDRDYGYTF TGTGCCAGCAGTATCGACAGGGATTATGGCTACACCTTC
. . TRBJ2-3 TRBV19 CASSIIPRADTDTQYF TGTGCCAGTAGTATAATCCCCCGCGCGGACACAGATACGCAGTATTTT
. . TRBJ1-2 TRBV7-9 CASSPGGGYGYTF TGTGCCAGCAGCCCCGGCGGTGGCTATGGCTACACCTTC
. TRBD1 TRBJ1-2 TRBV29-1 CSVPSSGTGVNYGYTF TGCAGCGTTCCTAGTTCCGGGACAGGCGTTAACTATGGCTACACCTTC
. . TRBJ1-6 TRBV29-1 CSAGEGRNNSPLHF TGCAGCGCCGGGGAGGGACGGAATAATTCACCCCTCCACTTT
. TRBD1 TRBJ1-4 TRBV30 CAWRGQLNNEKLFF TGTGCCTGGAGGGGACAGCTTAATAATGAAAAACTGTTTTTT
. TRBD2 TRBJ2-1 TRBV28 CASSLVGGSYNEQFF TGTGCCAGCAGTTTGGTGGGAGGGTCATACAATGAGCAGTTCTTC
. . TRBJ2-6 TRBV14 CASSQAGIGANVLTF TGTGCCAGCAGCCAAGCAGGGATCGGGGCCAACGTCCTGACTTTC
. TRBD1 TRBJ1-2 TRBV7-3 CASSPGSGGHGYTF TGTGCCAGCAGTCCTGGGTCAGGGGGCCATGGCTACACCTTC
. . TRBJ2-4 TRBV4-3 CASSLEPLAKNIQYF TGCGCCAGCAGCCTGGAGCCATTAGCCAAAAACATTCAGTACTTC
. TRBD1 TRBJ1-1 TRBV18 CASSPPGGRNTEAFF TGTGCCAGCTCACCTCCAGGGGGCCGGAACACTGAAGCTTTCTTT
. TRBD1 TRBJ2-1 TRBV7-2 CASSVSTGVNEQFF TGTGCCAGCAGCGTCTCCACAGGGGTCAATGAGCAGTTCTTC
. . TRBJ2-6 TRBV30 CAWTLPRANVLTF TGTGCCTGGACCCTACCCCGTGCCAACGTCCTGACTTTC
. TRBD1 TRBJ1-5 TRBV29-1 CSAETGNGQPQHF TGCAGCGCAGAGACAGGGAACGGTCAGCCCCAGCATTTT
. TRBD1 TRBJ2-6 TRBV6-1 CASSDRDRASGANVLTF TGTGCCAGCAGTGATAGGGACAGGGCTTCCGGGGCCAACGTCCTGACTTTC
. TRBD1 TRBJ1-6 TRBV12-3/TRBV12-4 CASSTTGNSPLHF TGTGCCAGCAGTACGACAGGGAATTCACCCCTCCACTTT
. . TRBJ1-2 TRBV12-3/TRBV12-4 CASSPRQFYGYTF TGTGCCAGCAGTCCGAGACAGTTCTATGGCTACACCTTC
. TRBD1 TRBJ2-2 TRBV5-1 CATTDRADTGELFF TGCGCCACCACGGACAGGGCGGACACCGGGGAGCTGTTTTTT
. . TRBJ2-1 TRBV30 CAWSVNPQDEQFF TGTGCCTGGAGTGTCAACCCCCAGGATGAGCAGTTCTTC
. . TRBJ1-2 TRBV7-9 CASSLPQGYYGYTF TGTGCCAGCAGCCTACCACAGGGCTACTATGGCTACACCTTC
many TRBD1 TRBJ2-7 TRBV27 CATGLADRVKEQYF TGTGCCACCGGTTTGGCGGACAGGGTTAAAGAGCAGTACTTC
. TRBD1 TRBJ2-1 TRBV5-1 CASSLEGQSLYNEQFF TGCGCCAGCAGCTTGGAGGGACAGTCCCTCTACAATGAGCAGTTCTTC
. TRBD1 TRBJ1-2 TRBV29-1 CSAETGVGYGYTF TGCAGCGCTGAGACAGGGGTCGGCTATGGCTACACCTTC
. . TRBJ1-2 TRBV5-1 CASSPSGDYGYTF TGCGCCAGCAGCCCCTCGGGTGACTATGGCTACACCTTC
. . TRBJ1-4 TRBV5-1 CASSHSGQTTNEKLFF TGCGCCAGCAGCCATTCAGGACAGACAACTAATGAAAAACTGTTTTTT
. TRBD2 TRBJ2-5 TRBV20-1 CSAGGETQYF TGCAGTGCCGGGGGGGAGACCCAGTACTTC
. . TRBJ1-6 TRBV7-9 CASSLGQNNSPLHF TGTGCCAGCAGCTTGGGGCAGAATAATTCACCCCTCCACTTT
few TRBD1 TRBJ2-7 TRBV7-9 CASSLLGQGASYEQYF TGTGCCAGCAGCTTACTGGGACAGGGGGCGTCCTACGAGCAGTACTTC
once . TRBJ2-5 TRBV6-1 CASSEQGGGETQYF TGTGCCAGCAGTGAACAGGGAGGGGGAGAGACCCAGTACTTC
. TRBD1 TRBJ1-5 TRBV27 CASSSLSTGGDRINQPQHF TGTGCCAGCAGTTCGCTGTCGACAGGGGGGGACCGCATCAATCAGCCCCAGCATTTT
once TRBD1 TRBJ1-5 TRBV5-1 CASSAGTGHGQPQHF TGCGCCAGCAGCGCTGGGACAGGTCATGGTCAGCCCCAGCATTTT
. . TRBJ2-1 TRBV27 CASSTPGGGEQFF TGTGCCAGCAGTACCCCGGGGGGCGGGGAGCAGTTCTTC
. TRBD1 TRBJ2-3 TRBV7-6 CASSDPRDRGDTQYF TGTGCCAGCAGCGACCCCCGGGACAGGGGAGATACGCAGTATTTT
. . TRBJ1-1 TRBV20-1 CSASLGGTEAFF TGCAGTGCTAGTCTTGGGGGGACTGAAGCTTTCTTT
few . TRBJ1-1 TRBV11-2 CASSFGGEGMNTEAFF TGTGCCAGCAGCTTCGGGGGGGAGGGAATGAACACTGAAGCTTTCTTT
. . TRBJ2-2 TRBV2 CASSGAGREVTGELFF TGTGCCAGCAGTGGAGCCGGCAGGGAGGTCACCGGGGAGCTGTTTTTT
many TRBD1 TRBJ1-5 TRBV19 CASSISGGGGLQPQHF TGTGCCAGTAGTATTTCAGGGGGCGGCGGTCTTCAGCCCCAGCATTTT
. TRBD1 TRBJ1-5 TRBV6-2/TRBV6-3 CASSYSKAGGLHQPQHF TGTGCCAGCAGTTACTCGAAGGCAGGGGGCCTCCATCAGCCCCAGCATTTT
. . TRBJ1-6 TRBV5-5 CASSLDMPSPLHF TGTGCCAGCAGCTTGGACATGCCCTCACCCCTCCACTTT
. TRBD2 TRBJ2-6 TRBV6-4 CASSGTSGSGANVLTF TGTGCCAGCAGTGGGACTAGCGGCTCTGGGGCCAACGTCCTGACTTTC
. TRBD2 TRBJ2-1 TRBV7-3 CASSLADSSYNEQFF TGTGCCAGCAGCCTAGCGGATAGCTCCTACAATGAGCAGTTCTTC
. TRBD1 TRBJ1-5 TRBV12-5 CASGLEQGPNQPQHF TGTGCTAGTGGTTTGGAACAGGGGCCCAATCAGCCCCAGCATTTT
. . TRBJ2-1 TRBV19 CASRSLDEQFF TGTGCCAGTAGGTCCCTAGATGAGCAGTTCTTC
once . TRBJ2-2 TRBV5-4 CASRGGGAGTGELFF TGTGCCAGCAGAGGGGGGGGCGCGGGCACCGGGGAGCTGTTTTTT
few TRBD2 TRBJ2-7 TRBV9 CASSVGGGQRDEQYF TGTGCCAGCAGCGTAGGCGGGGGTCAAAGAGACGAGCAGTACTTC
. . TRBJ2-7 TRBV28 CASSFSGTYEQYF TGTGCCAGCAGTTTTTCAGGAACCTACGAGCAGTACTTC
. . TRBJ2-2 TRBV19 CASSIRPAGELFF TGTGCCAGTAGTATCCGTCCGGCCGGGGAGCTGTTTTTT
few . TRBJ2-1 TRBV11-2 CASSFWGVGSYNEQFF TGTGCCAGCAGCTTTTGGGGGGTGGGCTCCTACAATGAGCAGTTCTTC
. TRBD2 TRBJ2-3 TRBV9 CASSLLAGIDTQYF TGTGCCAGCAGCTTACTAGCGGGGATAGATACGCAGTATTTT